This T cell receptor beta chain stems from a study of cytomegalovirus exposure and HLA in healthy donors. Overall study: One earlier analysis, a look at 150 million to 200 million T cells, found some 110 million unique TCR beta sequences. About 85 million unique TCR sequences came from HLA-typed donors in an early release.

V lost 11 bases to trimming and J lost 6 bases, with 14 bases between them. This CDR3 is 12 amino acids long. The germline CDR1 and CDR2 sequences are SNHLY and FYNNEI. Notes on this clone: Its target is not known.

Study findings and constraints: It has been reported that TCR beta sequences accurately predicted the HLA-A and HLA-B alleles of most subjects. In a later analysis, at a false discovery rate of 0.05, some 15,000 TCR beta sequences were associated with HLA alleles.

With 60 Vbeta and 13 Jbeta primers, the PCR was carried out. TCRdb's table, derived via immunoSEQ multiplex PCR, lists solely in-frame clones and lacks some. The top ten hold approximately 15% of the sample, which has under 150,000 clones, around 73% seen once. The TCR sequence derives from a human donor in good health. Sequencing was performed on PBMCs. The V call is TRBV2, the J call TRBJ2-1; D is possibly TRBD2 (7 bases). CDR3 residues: CACRGAFNEQFF. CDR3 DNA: TGTGCCTGCCGGGGGGCCTTCAATGAGCAGTTCTTC.